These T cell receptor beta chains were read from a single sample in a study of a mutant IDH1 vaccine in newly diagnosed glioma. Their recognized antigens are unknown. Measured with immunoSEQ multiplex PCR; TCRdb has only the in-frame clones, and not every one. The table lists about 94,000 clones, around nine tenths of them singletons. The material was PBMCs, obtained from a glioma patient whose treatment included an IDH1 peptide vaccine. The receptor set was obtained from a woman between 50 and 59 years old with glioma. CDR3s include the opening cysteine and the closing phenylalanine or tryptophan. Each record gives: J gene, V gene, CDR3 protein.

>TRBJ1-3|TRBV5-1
CASSLDSGNTIYF
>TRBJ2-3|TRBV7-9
CASSGWDRSTDTQYF
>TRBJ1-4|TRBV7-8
CASSERSTNEKLFF
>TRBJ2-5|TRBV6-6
CASSYPGPSETQYF
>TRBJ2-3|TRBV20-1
CSARLALTRYF
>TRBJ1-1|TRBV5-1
CASSLGGGPNTEAFF
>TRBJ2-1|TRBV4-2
CASSQDASGRAPEQFF
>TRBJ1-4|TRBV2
CASSSLLGKNEKLFF
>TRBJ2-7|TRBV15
CATSRGGTSGSYEQYF
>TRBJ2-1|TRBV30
CAWSRREGRAVF
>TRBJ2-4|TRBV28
CASSFPRTGGIQYF
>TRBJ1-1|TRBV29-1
CSATGHLNTEAFF
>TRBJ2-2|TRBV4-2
CASSQEASHHTGELFF
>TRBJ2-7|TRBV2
CASSVRDIYEQYF
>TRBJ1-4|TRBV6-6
CASSYIGTVNEKLFF
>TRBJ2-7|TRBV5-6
CASSLGWSGYEQYF
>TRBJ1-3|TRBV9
CASSAVPGQGMNTIYF
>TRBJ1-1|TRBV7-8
CASSLVLLNTEAFF
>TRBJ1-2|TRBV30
CAWAGVGGQGRFGYTF
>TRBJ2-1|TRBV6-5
CASSNLAGRYNEQFF
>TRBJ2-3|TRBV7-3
CASSVTGGTQYF
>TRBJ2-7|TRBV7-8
CASRMDRGRDEQYF
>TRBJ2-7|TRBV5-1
CASSPTGGVREQYF
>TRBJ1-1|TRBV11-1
CASSREQGRTEAFF
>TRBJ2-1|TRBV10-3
CAISEGPGRDNEQFF
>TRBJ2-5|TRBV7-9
CASSLGDRDQETQYF
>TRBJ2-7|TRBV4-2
CASSQDHEQYF
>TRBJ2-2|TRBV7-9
CASSLYSRTVDTGELFF
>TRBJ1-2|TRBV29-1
CSGGLPSGGGHYGYTF
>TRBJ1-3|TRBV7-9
CASSSQDSSGNTIYF
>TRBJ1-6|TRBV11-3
CASSSQGSNSPLHF
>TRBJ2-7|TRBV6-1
CASTWGQGNYEQYF
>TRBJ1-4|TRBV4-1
CASSLPPFGGGAGNEKLFF
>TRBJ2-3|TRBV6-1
CASSEERVAGGIRDTQYF
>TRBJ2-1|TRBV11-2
CASSSRDTSYNEQFF
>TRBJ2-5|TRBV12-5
CASGRGQSQETQYF
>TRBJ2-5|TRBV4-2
CASSQGQAGEGETQYF
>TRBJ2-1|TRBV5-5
CASSVGTAYNEQFF
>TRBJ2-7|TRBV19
CASSISPSTGTYEQYF
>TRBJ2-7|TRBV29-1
CSVIAQGGYEQYF
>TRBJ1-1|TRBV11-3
CASSFRDNEAFF
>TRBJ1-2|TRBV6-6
CASSGQGYGYTF
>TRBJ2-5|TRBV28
CASSLNSGRGQETQYF
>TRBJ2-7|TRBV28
CASLPLGSGYEQYF
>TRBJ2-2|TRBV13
CASSLPQGRGTGELFF
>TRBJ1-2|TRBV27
CASTTGGAGGSGYTF
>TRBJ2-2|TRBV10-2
CASSRTVRGTGELFF
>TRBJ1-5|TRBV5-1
CASSLTGTENNQPQHF
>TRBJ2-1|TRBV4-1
CASSQSSGRGNEQFF
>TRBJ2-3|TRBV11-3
CASSKGANTDTQYF
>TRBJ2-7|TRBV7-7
CASSPRETYEQYF
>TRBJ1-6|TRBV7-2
CASSLASSRGRGFQYSPLHF
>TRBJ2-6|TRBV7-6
CASSLKGAAERSGANVLTF
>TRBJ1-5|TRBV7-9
CASSLGDRDSNQPQHF
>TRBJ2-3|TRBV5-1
CASSLGDHTDTQYF